Sequencing of this T cell receptor beta chain was carried out in a study of CD8+ T cells in alopecia areata. Germline V gives CDR1 SGHRS, CDR2 YFSETQ. The CDR3 has 14 amino acids. V lost 2 bases and J lost 3; bases outside the gene matches: 3. RNA extraction and reverse transcription yielded cDNA as sequencing template. Measured with immunoSEQ multiplex PCR; TCRdb has only the in-frame clones, and not every one. Counted here are 75,000 to 100,000 clones, 35% to 45% occurring once; the ten biggest clones make up about 1.5%. The V call is TRBV5-1, the J call TRBJ1-1; TRBD1 matches 8 bases. The specimen sequenced was CD4+ T cells sorted from blood. This clonotype originated in a human donor with alopecia areata. The CDR3 loop reads CASSLQGGDTEAFF. CDR3 nucleotides: TGCGCCAGCAGCTTACAGGGGGGAGACACTGAAGCTTTCTTT.